The text below deals with one T cell receptor (beta chain). Its antigen is currently unknown. With 5 bases removed from V and 8 bases from J, the gap between germline ends came to 12 bases. CDR1 is PRHDT, CDR2 FYEKMQ, per germline (reference sequence). This CDR3 region has 12 residues. This sample is drawn from a study of OX40 agonist ivuxolimab in advanced cancers. Turning to the study itself: Patients were dosed with the agonistic anti-OX40 (CD134) antibody ivuxolimab. Dosing consisted of intravenous ivuxolimab at 0.01 to 10 mg/kg every 2 weeks. Study-wide results and limits: There were also nonresponders showing low normalized T-cell clonal expansion.

TCRdb's copy holds only in-frame clones and misses some; the assay was immunoSEQ multiplex PCR. The table lists about 25,000 clones, 80% to 90% of them singletons. The sequence came from an adult with an advanced solid tumor such as melanoma, head and neck, liver or kidney cancer. The sample here was CD4+ or CD8+ T cells sorted from blood, taken in a trial of the OX40 agonist ivuxolimab. The chain links TRBV13 to TRBJ1-2, with D hard to call. The CDR3 loop is CASSAEKYGYTF. The DNA of the CDR3 is TGTGCCAGCAGCGCGGAGAAATACGGCTACACCTTC.